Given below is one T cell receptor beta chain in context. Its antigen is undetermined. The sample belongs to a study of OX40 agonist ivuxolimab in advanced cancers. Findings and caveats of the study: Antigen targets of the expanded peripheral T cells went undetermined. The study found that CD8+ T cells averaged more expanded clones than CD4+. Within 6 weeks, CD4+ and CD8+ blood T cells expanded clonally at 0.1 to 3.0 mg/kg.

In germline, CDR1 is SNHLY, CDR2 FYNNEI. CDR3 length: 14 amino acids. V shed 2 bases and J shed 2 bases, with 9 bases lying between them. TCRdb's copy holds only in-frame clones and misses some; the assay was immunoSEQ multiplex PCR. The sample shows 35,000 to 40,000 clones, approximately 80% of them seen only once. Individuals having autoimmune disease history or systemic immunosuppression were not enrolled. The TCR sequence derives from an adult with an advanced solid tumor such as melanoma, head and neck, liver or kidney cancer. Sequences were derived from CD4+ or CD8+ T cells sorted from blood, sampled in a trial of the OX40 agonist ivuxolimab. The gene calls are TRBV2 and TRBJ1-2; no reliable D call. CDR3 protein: CASSENRGNYGYTF. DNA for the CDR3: TGTGCCAGCAGTGAAAATCGAGGGAACTATGGCTACACCTTC.